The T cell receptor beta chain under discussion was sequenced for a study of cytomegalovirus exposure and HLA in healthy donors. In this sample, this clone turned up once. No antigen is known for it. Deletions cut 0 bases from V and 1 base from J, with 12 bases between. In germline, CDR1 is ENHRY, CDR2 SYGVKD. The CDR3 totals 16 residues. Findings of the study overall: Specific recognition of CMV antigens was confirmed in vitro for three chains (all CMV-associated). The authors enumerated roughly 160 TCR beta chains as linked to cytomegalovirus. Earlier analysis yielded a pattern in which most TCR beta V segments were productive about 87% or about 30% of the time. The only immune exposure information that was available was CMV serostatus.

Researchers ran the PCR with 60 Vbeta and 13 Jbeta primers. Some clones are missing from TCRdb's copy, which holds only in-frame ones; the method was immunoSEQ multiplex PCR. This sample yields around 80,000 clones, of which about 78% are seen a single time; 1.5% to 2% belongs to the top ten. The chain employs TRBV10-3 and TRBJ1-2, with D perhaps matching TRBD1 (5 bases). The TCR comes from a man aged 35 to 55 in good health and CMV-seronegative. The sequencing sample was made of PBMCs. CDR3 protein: CAISESAGLNNYGYTF. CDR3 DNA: TGTGCCATCAGTGAGTCGGCAGGGCTCAATAACTATGGCTACACCTTC.